The present entry profiles one TCR beta chain with its context. Antigen specificity is unknown. The data were obtained in a study of siplizumab effects on memory and regulatory T cells. The study's findings and limits: Unstimulated subset assignment was obtained for only a minor fraction of alloreactive clones.

The ends lost 4 bases at V and 1 base at J; junction bases unmatched: 11. The germline CDR1 and CDR2 sequences are MDHEN and SYDVKM. This CDR3 is built from 17 residues. In each sample, around 96,000 TCR templates were assayed. Assay used: immunoSEQ multiplex PCR; TCRdb lists only in-frame clones, some missing. The sample lists 100,000 or so clones; roughly 92% were seen once. The clonotype originates from a human donor in good health. Specimen: Tregs sorted from blood. This sequence joins TRBV28 and TRBJ1-1; TRBD1 matches 8 bases. The CDR3 nucleotides read TGTGCCAGCAGTTATCGCAGGGGGCGATTGCGGAACACTGAAGCTTTCTTT. Translation gives CASSYRRGRLRNTEAFF.